This TCR beta chain was profiled in a study of blood T cell repertoires in COVID-19. Study as a whole: Specimens from acute and convalescent COVID-19 originated in the United States, Italy and Spain. PBMCs, B-cell-depleted T cells, or T cells provided the cDNA or gDNA that made up the material.

In the authors' methods: Amplifying reference gene primers gave estimates of nucleated cell counts. Profiling relied on immunoSEQ multiplex PCR, and the TCRdb table lists in-frame clones only, not all of them. The DNA was the basis for D and trimming; V, J and clone size are from that table. The repertoire holds about 120,000 clones, with 90% as singletons. The CDR3 has 14 residues. Trimming cost V 3 bases and J 7 bases, with 12 bases left between them. CDR1 and CDR2 (germline): WNHNN, SYGVQD (reference sequence). The receptor was isolated from a man aged 45-65 years with active COVID-19. The chain uses TRBV10-1 and TRBJ2-2, with D maybe TRBD1 (6 bases). The specimen sequenced was peripheral blood. The CDR3 sequence: CASSESAGVGELFF. The CDR3 nucleotides read TGCGCCAGCAGTGAATCCGCAGGGGTCGGGGAGCTGTTTTTT.